The TCR beta chain under discussion was sequenced for a study of OX40 agonist ivuxolimab in advanced cancers. Background for the entire study: The costimulatory receptor OX40 (CD134) was targeted by ivuxolimab, a fully human IgG2 agonistic monoclonal antibody. Intravenous ivuxolimab was administered to patients every 2 weeks at six dose levels: 0.01, 0.1, 0.3, 1.5, 3 and 10 mg/kg. Of the roughly 50 dose-escalation patients, hepatocellular carcinoma was present in around 19, melanoma in around 15, renal cell carcinoma in 9 and head and neck cancer in 9. In the dose-escalation cohort, about four fifths of patients were male, and the mean age was approximately 60 years with a range of about 20 to 80. Prior anti-PD-1, anti-PD-L1 or anti-CTLA-4 therapy was permitted, and 35% to 40% of dose-escalation patients had received checkpoint inhibitors. Partial responses occurred in three dose-escalation patients, of whom one had hepatocellular carcinoma and two had cutaneous melanoma. The point of sequencing TCRbeta in the periphery was to test whether ivuxolimab changed TCR sequence diversity and drove clonal T-cell expansion. The paper covers the monotherapy dose-escalation part of the phase I ivuxolimab trial, which included N of about 50 patients.

The paper's findings and limits, for the study overall: At doses from 0.1 to 3.0 mg/kg, clonal expansion was seen in both CD4+ and CD8+ blood T cells between baseline and week 6. Low levels of normalized T-cell clonal expansion were also seen in some patients who did not respond. On average, CD8+ T cells showed more expanded clones than CD4+ T cells after ivuxolimab. In the 0.1-3.0 mg/kg groups, partial responders had among the lowest normalized peripheral clonal expansion, particularly in CD8+ T cells. The antigen specificity of the clonally expanded peripheral T cells was not determined.

This clone was counted a single time. Its antigen has not been determined. Base qualities were left out, and no much larger clone turns up one base away. V is cut by 7 bases and J by 2 bases, and the space between the germline ends is 18 bases. The germline V gene specifies SGHTA as CDR1 and FQGNSA as CDR2. The CDR3 holds 16 amino acids from the cysteine to the phenylalanine. The only DNA kept is the CDR3, 48 bases in frame from the first base. Patients with a history of autoimmune disease or receiving systemic immunosuppression were excluded from the trial. Peripheral blood for TCR sequencing was drawn from every dose cohort at baseline, at cycle 4 day 1 and at cycle 7 day 1. The samples were drawn from a first-in-human, open-label, multicenter phase I dose-escalation trial of ivuxolimab. The trial enrolled adults with locally advanced or metastatic head and neck squamous cell, hepatocellular, melanoma or renal cell carcinoma. Before TCR sequencing, CD4+ and CD8+ T cells were separately sorted from peripheral blood.

For sequencing of the TCRbeta CDR3 region, genomic DNA was extracted from the sorted cells. The immunoSEQ Assay was used to sequence the TCRbeta CDR3 regions. Here the immuneACCESS table is served through TCRdb, limited to in-frame sequences with V and J called. Missing clones are a known gap in these copies; in checked studies unresolved V genes cover under half, and the rest lacks a known reason. In all, the sample holds about 79,000 clones, and about 95% of those were seen once. The ten largest clonotypes hold roughly a tenth of the sample. This sample comprised CD4+ or CD8+ T cells sorted from blood, obtained in a trial of the OX40 agonist ivuxolimab. The sequence links TRBV7-2 to TRBJ2-1, with TRBD2 tentatively as D gene (6 bases match). This receptor was taken from an adult with an advanced solid tumor such as melanoma, head and neck, liver or kidney cancer. The nucleotide sequence is TGTGCCAGCACCAGACCGGGACTTTCCCCCTACAATGAGCAGTTCTTC. Its protein product is CASTRPGLSPYNEQFF.